The entry that follows covers one T cell receptor (beta chain) sequence. Its antigen specificity is not known. The sample holds no much larger clone one base away, and base qualities are not on file. Spanning cysteine to phenylalanine, the CDR3 consists of 15 amino acids. Just the 45-base CDR3 DNA is kept, in frame starting at base 1. V lost 5 bases and J lost 6 bases, and the count of bases not matched to a germline gene is 9. From the germline V gene, CDR1 is SGHTA and CDR2 is FQGNSA. Library preparation used the immunoSEQ multiplex PCR assay. For the multiplex PCR, a mixture combining 60 forward primers for TCR Vbeta segments and 13 reverse primers for TCR Jbeta segments was used. The CDR3 region of rearranged TCR beta genes was amplified from genomic DNA with a multiplex PCR assay. Amplified TCR beta libraries were sequenced as 87-base-pair reads on the Illumina HiSeq System. The authors processed their data as follows. Across the roughly 670 repertoires, a later analysis counted 60 million to 90 million unique TCR beta chains, 9 million to 14 million of which were shared by at least two donors. Raw reads were error-corrected and collapsed into unique sequences with a nearest-neighbor algorithm that merged closely related sequences to remove PCR and sequencing errors. Alignment of CDR3 sequences to IMGT reference sequences was used to assign V, D and J gene segments. For a sequence to be retained, a match of at least six nucleotides to both a V gene segment and a J gene segment was required. Rearrangements were called productive when the CDR3 lacked stop codons and stayed in frame with V and J; all others were non-productive. Following IMGT convention, CDR3 was defined as the stretch from the second conserved V-encoded cysteine to the conserved J-encoded phenylalanine. The earlier analysis of about 560 of the donors excluded any sequence lacking an unambiguous match to a single V gene segment. An earlier analysis of about 600 of the donors called V segments functional above 56.7% productive rearrangements and segregating when the between-donor standard deviation exceeded 5%. A statistical classification framework was built for diagnosing cytomegalovirus status from the catalog of TCR beta chain sequences. In a later analysis, V and J genes were assigned by comparing TCR nucleotide sequences against IMGT/GENE-DB human TR gene sequences. A later analysis assigned CDR3 sequences and most-parsimonious VDJ recombination scenarios with the TCRdist pipeline. In a later analysis, every TCR beta chain was defined by the combination of its CDR3 amino acid sequence and its V-gene family, and reads without a unique V-gene family were dropped. In a later analysis, approximately 640 highly shared, low-generation-probability nucleotide sequences were removed to address suspected cross-contamination and a sequencing artifact. A later analysis calculated a clonal expansion index for each public chain from normalized within-repertoire ranks of inferred template counts. In a later analysis, generation probabilities were computed with a VDJ recombination model fitted to out-of-frame rearrangements, and the resulting probabilities were checked against IGoR. Hypergeometric tests were used in a later analysis to score TCR-TCR, TCR-HLA and TCR-CMV co-occurrence, with a repertoire-size bias correction applied to the TCR pairs. False discovery rates were estimated in a later analysis by permuting HLA or CMV assignments 20 times. In a later analysis, co-occurring TCRs were grouped using DBSCAN, and TCRdist sequence similarity was added for clustering within HLA-allele-positive subsets. Repertoires with fewer than 30,000 or more than 120,000 public chains were left out of co-occurrence clustering, as were five repertoires with anomalous nucleotide sharing. TCRdb provides this immuneACCESS table in a form limited to in-frame rearrangements. Some clones are lacking; in checked studies, under half of them reflect an unresolved V gene, and why the rest are absent is not known. Clone size and the V and J calls come from that table; the DNA yielded D and trimming. Counted in this sample were fewer than 200,000 clones; about 86% of them appeared once. The ten largest make up roughly 1.7% of the sample.

This record belongs to a study of cytomegalovirus exposure and HLA in healthy donors (dated 2017 in TCRdb). Background for the entire study: In an earlier analysis of under 750 of the donors, 276 Gb of sequence data and 100 million or so unique TCR beta sequences from about 190 million T cells were reported. Roughly 300 gigabases of sequencing data and tens of millions of unique TCR sequences were included in an early release covering about 700 HLA-typed donors. Of the roughly 400 genotyped donors, 75% to 85% were placed in the genetic ancestry cluster associated with self-reported Caucasian donors. The study aimed to test whether signatures of past pathogen exposure could be identified by cataloging public T cell receptors. The study profiled the T cell repertoires of about 640 subjects by immunosequencing and related them to cytomegalovirus serostatus. Along with the approximately 650-subject first cohort, a separate validation cohort of approximately 110 different subjects was used. To predict cytomegalovirus infection status, the study combined high-throughput TCR immunosequencing, statistical association of individual TCRs with disease status, and machine learning. A later analysis re-analyzed previously published TCR beta repertoires from roughly 630 donors and added high-resolution HLA genotyping to study TCR occurrence patterns. Rather than using new phenotypic data, the later analysis identified candidate immune exposures from TCR beta sequences and from how often those sequences occurred across donors. An earlier analysis of around 640 of the donors used high-throughput TCR beta sequencing to judge whether each TCR beta V gene segment behaved as functional or pseudogenic. Donor age, sex, ethnicity and CMV serostatus were compiled alongside the repertoire data. A later genetic analysis used genome-wide SNP genotypes for about 65% of the roughly 670 donors, treating that subset as a discovery cohort. All discovery cohort repertoires had been generated on a single sequencing platform. HLA typing included class I and class II loci at four-digit resolution. The number of donors typed differed by locus, with roughly 629-640 for A, B, C, DRB1 and DQB1, roughly 520 for DQA1, approximately 570 for DPA1, and about 450 for DPB1. About five DR-DQ haplotypes were treated as single units for association and clustering because of strong linkage in the cohort. On average, about 240,000 unique TCR beta nucleotide sequences were sequenced per donor among fewer than 500 genotyped donors of the cohort, with roughly 18% of those sequences being non-productive. Results the study describes overall, beyond this receptor: In an earlier analysis of around 600 of the donors, most TCR beta V segments appeared in productive rearrangements about 90% or about 30% of the time, broadly matching IMGT annotations. Correlated functional status among segregating V segments might reflect linkage disequilibrium, but an unknown experimental factor could not be ruled out. A further reported finding was that TCR beta sequences accurately predicted the HLA-A and HLA-B alleles for most subjects in the first cohort. A later analysis found that TCR association rates varied across HLA loci, with DRB1 alleles showing the most associated TCRs and HLA-C alleles the fewest. In vitro tests confirmed that a few of the cytomegalovirus-associated TCR beta chains recognize cytomegalovirus antigens. In both the original and validation cohorts, the classifier was reported to diagnose cytomegalovirus status with high specificity and sensitivity. Approximately 16 rarely observed V segments, including chromosome 9 orphons, were excluded from the earlier analysis of about 610 of the donors because counts were too low. Sequencing depth was assumed to be roughly uniform across donors in the presence/absence analyses, though that assumption may not hold. In a later analysis, 16,951 TCR beta sequences were associated with specific HLA alleles at a false discovery rate of 0.05. A later analysis found that most CMV-associated TCR beta chains appeared HLA-restricted, with HLA associations seemingly driven largely by CMV exposure. In a later analysis, HLA-associated TCR beta chains showed more clonal expansion and lower generation probabilities than non-associated chains that were equally common. For the cohort, immune exposure information was limited to CMV serostatus. The cohort was sequenced for TCR beta chains only, and without alpha or paired-chain data the features that could be detected were limited. It was suggested by the authors that the approach could potentially be generalized to other disease states and immunological phenotypes. The study listed over 150 TCR beta chains as associated with cytomegalovirus. Because HLA typing was unavailable for some donors at each locus, only the typed subset was used in association tests. In a later genetic analysis, fewer N-insertions in productive TCRs were reported among donors in an Asian-associated ancestry cluster than the roughly 640-donor mean. When HLA alleles, especially DR and DQ, strongly co-occurred, TCR associations were difficult to assign to individual alleles. Most TCR sequences were seen in very few donors, while some public TCRs were found in many individuals. In a later analysis, several top co-occurrence clusters were reported to appear linked to parvovirus B19, influenza, CMV and Epstein-Barr virus. An association between a missense DCLRE1C variant and V-gene and J-gene trimming of TCR beta chains was found in a later genetic analysis and replicated in an independent cohort. A cluster of highly shared sequence variants was judged likely to be a technical artifact of the sequencing pipeline. Some IMGT-functional V segments, including TRBV6-2 and TRBV6-3, could not be distinguished by the 87-base-pair reads and were therefore excluded.

The cohort comprised more than 550 healthy bone marrow donors. At the time of sampling, every cohort member was nominally healthy, though immune exposures that went unrecorded were likely present. The donor was CMV seropositive and was included in the group of 300 or so seropositive cohort members. A peripheral blood sample was provided by each donor, and peripheral blood mononuclear cells were used for TCR beta sequencing. Genomic DNA was extracted from the blood cell samples with the Qiagen DNeasy Blood Extraction Kit. The chain is encoded by TRBV7-2 joined to TRBJ1-5; TRBD1 matches 8 bases in the middle. This TCR derives from a man between 35 and 55 years old in good health and CMV-seropositive. The sample comprised PBMCs. The CDR3 sequence is CASSPGQGEGQPQHF. Read as DNA, the sequence is TGTGCCAGCAGCCCCGGACAGGGAGAAGGTCAGCCCCAGCATTTT.